Listed here are 25 T cell receptor beta chains from one sample, sequenced in a study of T cell repertoires in aging, cancer and after chemotherapy. Multiplex touch-down PCR with TRB-A/B primers amplified rearranged V-D-J TRB sequences. TCRdb reprocessed the multiplex PCR reads with MiXCR, giving one entry per CDR3 protein. The table shows 10,000 to 13,000 distinct CDR3 sequences, with over 30% occurring only once. Peripheral blood genomic DNA, not sorted cells or RNA, was the template. The sample comprised blood. Every receptor here comes from a human donor in good health.

By share, this clonotype ranks as medium-sized (0.01 to 0.1%). The rearrangement uses TRBV29-1 and TRBJ1-1; D may be TRBD1 (6 bases). The germline V gene encodes CDR1 SQVTM and CDR2 ANQGSEA. The CDR3 covers 11 residues. The V gene lost 7 bases and the J gene lost 6 bases, with 12 bases spanning the gap. This CDR3 is CSGTRGAEAFF. The CDR3 nucleotides are TGCAGCGGAACCAGGGGAGCTGAAGCTTTCTTT.

The chain employs TRBV18 and TRBJ2-4; D gene unclear. The germline V gene has CDR1 KGHSH and CDR2 LQKENI. The CDR3 is 12 residues long. V was shortened by 3 bases and J by 15 bases, with 15 bases between the two germline ends. The CDR3 loop is CASSPPDTRRYF. In DNA form, the CDR3 reads TGTGCCAGCTCACCCCCTGACACCCGCCGGTACTTC. Variable domain in full (rest from reference TRBV18 and TRBJ2-4): NAGVMQNPRHLVRRRGQEARLRCSPMKGHSHVYWYRQLPEEGLKFMVYLQKENIIDESGMPKERFSAEFPKEGPSILRIQQVVRGDSAAYFCASSPPDTRRYFGAGTRLSVL.

The chain has TRBV11-1 and TRBJ2-7, with 7 nucleotides matching TRBD1. Germline-derived CDR1 and CDR2 are SGHAT and FQDESV (reference sequence). The CDR3 length is 15 residues. The trim removed 5 bases at V and 6 bases at J, leaving 13 bases unmatched. CDR3 bases: TGTGCCAGCAGCCGCGACGTGGGGGCAGGGGGCGAGCAGTACTTC. Its translation: CASSRDVGAGGEQYF.

This clonotype appeared a few times. V usage is TRBV6-5 and J usage is TRBJ2-3; TRBD2 matches 8 bases. V trimming: 0 bases; J trimming: 4 bases; junction bases outside the gene matches: 3. Germline-derived CDR1 and CDR2 are MNHEY and SVGAGI. The CDR3 contains 15 residues. The CDR3 protein is CASSYSTGGADTQYF. The CDR3 nucleotides read TGTGCCAGCAGTTACTCAACGGGGGGGGCAGATACGCAGTATTTT.

The chain combines TRBV19 with TRBJ2-7; the D gene is possibly TRBD2 (8 bases). With 7 bases removed from V and 0 bases from J, the gap between germline ends came to 19 bases. This CDR3 contains 16 residues. Germline-derived CDR1 and CDR2 are LNHDA and SQIVND (reference sequence). This CDR3 reads CASTPGGTASSYEQYF. In nucleotides, the CDR3 is TGTGCCAGTACCCCGGGAGGGACAGCGAGCTCCTACGAGCAGTACTTC.

The gene calls are TRBV6-5 and TRBJ2-7, with 11 nucleotides matching TRBD2. CDR1 and CDR2 from the germline V gene are MNHEY and SVGAGI. The CDR3 covers 16 residues. With V trimmed by 6 bases and J by 2 bases, 9 bases remained unmatched. The DNA for the CDR3 is TGTGCCAGCAGCACCCCACTAGCGGGAGTCACCTACGAGCAGTACTTC. Its protein product is CASSTPLAGVTYEQYF.

This clonotype qualifies as medium-sized. The V and J genes are TRBV11-3 and TRBJ1-1; no clear D. V lost 5 bases to trimming and J lost 3 bases, with 13 bases between them. The CDR3 sequence is 14 residues long. Germline values: CDR1 SGHNT, CDR2 YENEEA. The CDR3 sequence is CASSARVVDTEAFF. The CDR3 nucleotides read TGTGCCAGCAGCGCGAGGGTGGTGGACACTGAAGCTTTCTTT.

In this sample, this clonotype is medium-sized. The CDR3 loop is CSVDLAGNYGYTF. In nucleotides, the CDR3 is TGCAGCGTTGATTTGGCAGGAAACTATGGCTACACCTTC. The chain combines TRBV29-1 with TRBJ1-2, with D unclear. There are 13 residues in the CDR3. The V end was cut by 3 bases, the J end by 2 bases, with 10 bases between. Germline CDR1 and CDR2: SQVTM and ANQGSEA.

This clonotype was counted between two and nine times. This chain uses TRBV6-5 with TRBJ2-6; 8 bases line up with TRBD2. This CDR3 is built from 18 residues. The junction had 11 bases not matched to a gene; V was cut back by 7 bases and J by 0 bases. Germline V CDR1 and CDR2: MNHEY, SVGAGI. Written as DNA, the CDR3 is TGTGCCAGCACCCTGGGAGCGGGAGCCCACTCTGGGGCCAACGTCCTGACTTTC. Protein: CASTLGAGAHSGANVLTF.

This clonotype has only a few counts. The chain combines TRBV5-6 with TRBJ1-2; 11 bases are a match to TRBD1. The CDR3 consists of 16 residues. Trimming cost V 2 bases and J 3 bases; bases outside gene matches: 6. Germline CDR1 is SGHDT and CDR2 is YYEEEE. The CDR3 here is CASSFDPGQGDYGYTF. The DNA for the CDR3 is TGTGCCAGCAGCTTCGATCCGGGACAGGGGGACTATGGCTACACCTTC.

With respect to this clonotype: Since a much larger clone is just one base distant, this may be a read error. This chain links TRBV11-3 with TRBJ2-7; TRBD1 matches at 7 bases. There are 13 residues in the CDR3. V gave up 6 bases and J gave up 9 bases; unmatched junction bases: 11. Germline lookup yields CDR1 SGHNT and CDR2 YENEEA. The CDR3 protein is CASSLRGRDGQYF. In DNA form, the CDR3 reads TGTGCCAGCAGTTTGAGGGGGCGCGACGGGCAGTACTTC.

The chain recombines TRBV6-2 or TRBV6-3 with TRBJ2-2, with TRBD2 identical over 13 bases. V shed 6 bases, J shed 0 bases, and the junction held 7 bases outside the gene matches. This CDR3 has 18 residues. CDR1 MNHEY and CDR2 SVGEGT come from the germline V gene. The CDR3 reads CASRGLAGALANTGELFF. As DNA, the CDR3 is TGTGCCAGCAGAGGACTAGCGGGGGCCCTTGCGAACACCGGGGAGCTGTTTTTT.

The chain employs TRBV7-2 and TRBJ2-3, with D unclear. Trimming left V 1 base short and J 3 bases short, with 2 bases between. The CDR3 extends over 12 amino acids. In germline, CDR1 is SGHTA, CDR2 FQGNSA. The CDR3 sequence is CASSLETDTQYF. CDR3 bases: TGTGCCAGCAGCTTAGAGACAGATACGCAGTATTTT. The whole variable domain, remainder taken from reference TRBV7-2 and TRBJ2-3, is GAGVSQSPSNKVTEKGKDVELRCDPISGHTALYWYRQSLGQGLEFLIYFQGNSAPDKSGLPSDRFSAERTGGSVSTLTIQRTQQEDSAVYLCASSLETDTQYFGPGTRLTVL.

CDR3 nucleotides: TGTGCCAGCAGTGGCAATGGGGCCTCGGCTGATGAGCAGTACTTC. Translating it yields CASSGNGASADEQYF. The chain combines TRBV6-1 with TRBJ2-7; perhaps TRBD1 as D (5 bases). The CDR3 spans 15 residues. CDR1 is MNHNS, CDR2 SASEGT, per germline. Trimming removed 4 bases at V and 7 bases at J, with 20 bases between.

The table lists this clonotype with a few counts. The chain couples TRBV6-5 to TRBJ2-7, with a weak D call TRBD2 (5 bases). V lost 6 bases and J 2 bases, leaving 17 bases between the germline ends. This CDR3 is built from 15 residues. The V gene's germline CDR1 is MNHEY and CDR2 SVGAGI. CDR3 sequence: CASSNARRVTYEQYF. Written as DNA, the CDR3 is TGTGCCAGCAGCAACGCCCGGCGGGTGACCTACGAGCAGTACTTC.

The rearrangement uses TRBV6-5 and TRBJ1-3; D is uncertain. The CDR3 is 16 residues long. Germline-derived CDR1 and CDR2 are MNHEY and SVGAGI. The V end was cut by 6 bases, the J end by 0 bases, with 15 bases between. The CDR3: CASRAEQWFSGNTIYF. For the CDR3, the DNA is TGTGCCAGCAGGGCTGAGCAGTGGTTCTCTGGAAACACCATATATTTT.

The genes are TRBV29-1 and TRBJ2-7, with 9 bases aligning to TRBD1. CDR1 is SQVTM, CDR2 ANQGSEA, per germline. CDR3 size: 12 residues. After removal of 5 bases from V and 9 bases from J, the junction contained 8 bases not matched to a gene. CDR3 protein: CSVPGQGFVQYF. The CDR3 coding sequence is TGCAGCGTTCCCGGACAGGGGTTCGTGCAGTACTTC.

As DNA, the CDR3 is TGTGCCAGTAGTGCCGACAGGGATTATGAAGCTTTCTTT. This sequence encodes CASSADRDYEAFF. J is TRBJ1-1 and V is TRBV19; 7 bases line up with TRBD1. Trimming at V came to 5 bases and at J to 7 bases, leaving 7 bases not matched to a gene. There are 13 residues in the CDR3. Germline-derived CDR1 and CDR2 are LNHDA and SQIVND (reference sequence).

The rearrangement links TRBV5-4 to TRBJ2-7; 8 bases are a match to TRBD2. Germline V gives CDR1 SGHNT, CDR2 YYREEE (reference sequence). V shed 0 bases, J shed 1 base, and the junction held 3 bases outside the gene matches. The CDR3 covers 15 residues. CDR3 protein: CASSLGSGKSYEQYF. The CDR3 DNA reads TGTGCCAGCAGCTTGGGTAGCGGGAAATCCTACGAGCAGTACTTC.

The genes are TRBV11-3 and TRBJ1-1, with 8 bases lining up with TRBD1. The V gene end was trimmed by 11 bases and the J gene end by 3 bases; junction bases not matched to a gene: 14. Germline values: CDR1 SGHNT, CDR2 YENEEA. This CDR3 region has 15 residues. The CDR3 sequence: CARGARQGRDTEAFF. The CDR3 DNA reads TGTGCCCGGGGGGCCCGACAGGGGAGGGACACTGAAGCTTTCTTT.

Only a few counts were recorded for this clonotype. This chain connects TRBV5-1 to TRBJ1-2; 11 bases align to TRBD1. This CDR3 has 16 amino acids. Germline V lookup: CDR1 SGHRS, CDR2 YFSETQ. V lost 3 bases to trimming and J lost 8 bases; unmatched junction nucleotides: 12. CDR3: CASSSGGTGGLSGYTF. CDR3 bases: TGCGCCAGCAGCTCGGGGGGGACAGGGGGTCTCAGCGGCTACACCTTC.

The J gene is TRBJ2-7, the V gene TRBV6-1, with 7 positions matching TRBD2. This CDR3 is built from 18 residues. V shed 2 bases, J shed 0 bases, and the junction held 13 bases outside the gene matches. Germline loops: CDR1 MNHNS, CDR2 SASEGT. The DNA for the CDR3 is TGTGCCAGCAGTGAAAGGAGGGAGGGTGGGCGGCCCTCCTACGAGCAGTACTTC. The encoded protein is CASSERREGGRPSYEQYF.

The table lists this clonotype with a few counts. The J gene is TRBJ1-5, the V gene TRBV6-1; D uncertain. CDR3 length: 13 residues. Between the trimmed V and J ends, which lost 0 bases and 7 bases, there was a span of 7 bases. CDR1 is MNHNS, CDR2 SASEGT, per germline. The CDR3 is CASSEAEVQPQHF. Written as DNA, the CDR3 is TGTGCCAGCAGTGAAGCGGAGGTACAGCCCCAGCATTTT.

The V call is TRBV6-5, the J call TRBJ2-3; 7 bases agree with TRBD1. CDR3 length: 15 residues. With 2 bases clipped from V and 5 bases from J, the junction kept 7 bases outside the gene matches. CDR1 MNHEY and CDR2 SVGAGI come from the germline V gene. The CDR3 loop reads CASSYLGGYGDTQYF. In DNA, the CDR3 is TGTGCCAGCAGTTACCTAGGGGGCTACGGAGATACGCAGTATTTT.

This clonotype was found a few times. This chain uses TRBV6-1 with TRBJ2-1; tentatively, D is TRBD2 (6 bases). The germline CDR1 and CDR2 sequences are MNHNS and SASEGT. The V gene lost 7 bases and the J gene lost 7 bases, with 26 bases spanning the gap. The CDR3 has 17 amino acids. The CDR3 spells CASTEGSLGLRQNEQFF. The CDR3 DNA reads TGTGCCAGCACCGAAGGTAGTTTGGGACTCCGCCAAAATGAGCAGTTCTTC.